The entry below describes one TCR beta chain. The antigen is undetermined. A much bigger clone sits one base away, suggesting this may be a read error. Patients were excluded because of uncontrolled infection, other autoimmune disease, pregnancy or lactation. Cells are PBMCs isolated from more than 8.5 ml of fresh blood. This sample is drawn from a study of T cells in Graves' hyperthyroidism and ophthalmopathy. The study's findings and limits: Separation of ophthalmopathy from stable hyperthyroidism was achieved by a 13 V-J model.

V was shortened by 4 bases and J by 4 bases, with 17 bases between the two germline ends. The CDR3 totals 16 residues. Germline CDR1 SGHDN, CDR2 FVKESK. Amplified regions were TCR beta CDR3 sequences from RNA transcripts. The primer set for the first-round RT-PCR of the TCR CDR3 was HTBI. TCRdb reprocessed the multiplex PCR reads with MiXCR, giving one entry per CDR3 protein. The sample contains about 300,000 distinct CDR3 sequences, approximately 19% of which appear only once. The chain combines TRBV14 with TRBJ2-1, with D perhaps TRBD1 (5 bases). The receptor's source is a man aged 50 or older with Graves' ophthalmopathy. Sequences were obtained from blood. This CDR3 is CASSPTLEGVYNEQFF. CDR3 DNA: TGTGCCAGCAGCCCCACCTTGGAAGGGGTATACAATGAGCAGTTCTTC. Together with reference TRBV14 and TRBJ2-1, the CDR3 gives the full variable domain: EAGVTQFPSHSVIEKGQTVTLRCDPISGHDNLYWYRRVMGKEIKFLLHFVKESKQDESGMPNNRFLAERTGGTYSTLKVQPAELEDSGVYFCASSPTLEGVYNEQFFGPGTRLTVL.